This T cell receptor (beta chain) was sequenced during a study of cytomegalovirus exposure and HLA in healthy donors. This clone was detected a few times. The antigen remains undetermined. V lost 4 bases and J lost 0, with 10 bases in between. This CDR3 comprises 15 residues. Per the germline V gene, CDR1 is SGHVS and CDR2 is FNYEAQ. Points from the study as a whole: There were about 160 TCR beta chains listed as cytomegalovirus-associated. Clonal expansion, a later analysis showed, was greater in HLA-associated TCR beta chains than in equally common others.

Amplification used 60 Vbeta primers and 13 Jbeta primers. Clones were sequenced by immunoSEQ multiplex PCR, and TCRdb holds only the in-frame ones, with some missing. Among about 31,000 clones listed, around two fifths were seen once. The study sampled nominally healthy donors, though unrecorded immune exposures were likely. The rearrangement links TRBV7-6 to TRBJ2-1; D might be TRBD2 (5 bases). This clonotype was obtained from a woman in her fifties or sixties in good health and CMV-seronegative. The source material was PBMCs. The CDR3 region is CASSSGLSSYNEQFF. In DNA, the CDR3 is TGTGCCAGCAGCTCAGGACTGAGCTCCTACAATGAGCAGTTCTTC.